This TCR beta chain was sequenced during a study of cytomegalovirus exposure and HLA in healthy donors. V was pared by 3 bases and J by 3 bases, with 5 bases of the junction left unmatched. The germline CDR1 and CDR2 sequences are MNHEY and SMNVEV (reference sequence). The CDR3 loop spans 14 amino acids. Both 60 Vbeta primers and 13 Jbeta primers went into the PCR. The assay was immunoSEQ multiplex PCR, and TCRdb's table has in-frame clones only and misses some. The table includes about 82,000 clones, 74% detected once. Whole-study results and caveats: As a later analysis showed, several of the most significant clusters appeared to be linked to common viral pathogens. In a later analysis, a missense DCLRE1C variant was linked to TCR beta V- and J-gene trimming.

In regard to this clone: Its specificity is not known.

The chain links TRBV27 to TRBJ2-7, with 7 bases matching TRBD1. The sequence came from a man in his forties in good health and CMV-seropositive. Sequencing was done on a sample of PBMCs. In nucleotides, the CDR3 is TGTGCCAGCAGTTTCCGGGACAGACACTACGAGCAGTACTTC. As protein: CASSFRDRHYEQYF.